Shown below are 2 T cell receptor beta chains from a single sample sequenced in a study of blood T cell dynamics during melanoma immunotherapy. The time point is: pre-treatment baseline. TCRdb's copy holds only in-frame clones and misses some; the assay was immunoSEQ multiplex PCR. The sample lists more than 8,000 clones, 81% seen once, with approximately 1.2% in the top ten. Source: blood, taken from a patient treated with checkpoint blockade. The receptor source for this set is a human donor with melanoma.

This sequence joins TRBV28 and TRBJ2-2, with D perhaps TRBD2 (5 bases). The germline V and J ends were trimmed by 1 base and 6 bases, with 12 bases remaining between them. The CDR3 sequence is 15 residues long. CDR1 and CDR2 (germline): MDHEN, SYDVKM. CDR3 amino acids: CASSLSASRAGELFF. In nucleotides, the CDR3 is TGTGCCAGCAGTTTATCAGCTTCGAGGGCCGGGGAGCTGTTTTTT.

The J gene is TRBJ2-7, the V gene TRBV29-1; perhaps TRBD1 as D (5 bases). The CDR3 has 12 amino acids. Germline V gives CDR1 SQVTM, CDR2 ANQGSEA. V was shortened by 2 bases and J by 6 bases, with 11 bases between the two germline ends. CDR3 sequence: CSVERGTTEQYF. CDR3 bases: TGCAGCGTTGAAAGGGGTACAACCGAGCAGTACTTC.